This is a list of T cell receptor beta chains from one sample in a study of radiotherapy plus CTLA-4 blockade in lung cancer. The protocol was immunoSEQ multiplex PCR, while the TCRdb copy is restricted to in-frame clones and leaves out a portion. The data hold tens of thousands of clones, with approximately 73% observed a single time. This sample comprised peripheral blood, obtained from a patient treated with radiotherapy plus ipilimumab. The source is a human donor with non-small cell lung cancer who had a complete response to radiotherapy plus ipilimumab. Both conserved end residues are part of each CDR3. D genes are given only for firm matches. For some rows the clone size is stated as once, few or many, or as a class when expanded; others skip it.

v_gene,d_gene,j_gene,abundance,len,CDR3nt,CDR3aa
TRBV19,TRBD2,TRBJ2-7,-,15,TGTGCCAGTAGGAAACTAGCGGGAGGGCCCTACGAGCAGTACTTC,CASRKLAGGPYEQYF
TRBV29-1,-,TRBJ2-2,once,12,TGCAGCGTTGCCAGGGGCGCCGGGGAGCTGTTTTTT,CSVARGAGELFF
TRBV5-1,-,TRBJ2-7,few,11,TGCGCCAGCAGATCTTGGGCGCAGCAGTACTTC,CASRSWAQQYF
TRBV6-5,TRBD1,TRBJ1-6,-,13,TGTGCCAGCAGAGGACAGGGCGAATCACCCCTCCACTTT,CASRGQGESPLHF
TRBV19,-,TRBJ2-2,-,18,TGTGCCAGTAGTTCGCCTCCTTGGGGGGGCCGGAACACCGGGGAGCTGTTTTTT,CASSSPPWGGRNTGELFF
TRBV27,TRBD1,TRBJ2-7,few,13,TGTGCCAGCAGTTACAGGGGTTCCTACGAGCAGTACTTC,CASSYRGSYEQYF
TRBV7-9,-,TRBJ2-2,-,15,TGTGCCAGCAGACTGTGGCGGCGGAACACCGGGGAGCTGTTTTTT,CASRLWRRNTGELFF
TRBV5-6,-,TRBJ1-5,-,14,TGTGCCAGCAGCTTTGGACAAGAGAATCAGCCCCAGCATTTT,CASSFGQENQPQHF
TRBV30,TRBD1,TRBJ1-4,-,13,TGTGCCTGGAGGGCGACAGGGAATGAAAAACTGTTTTTT,CAWRATGNEKLFF
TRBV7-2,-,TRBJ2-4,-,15,TGTGCCAGCAGCTTAGATTATCCCCAGAATCACATTCAGTACTTC,CASSLDYPQNHIQYF
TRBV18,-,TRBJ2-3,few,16,TGTGCCAGCTCACCGCAGCTCCCAGGGCCCACAGATACGCAGTATTTT,CASSPQLPGPTDTQYF
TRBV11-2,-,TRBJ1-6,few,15,TGTGCCAGCAGCTTAGTACAGGGCTATAATTCACCCCTCCACTTT,CASSLVQGYNSPLHF
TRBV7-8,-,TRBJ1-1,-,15,TGTGCCAGCAGCTTAGGGGGTGCGGGGGACACTGAAGCTTTCTTT,CASSLGGAGDTEAFF
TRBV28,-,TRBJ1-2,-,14,TGTGCCAGCAGTTTACCGACAGGTTTCGGTGGCTACACCTTC,CASSLPTGFGGYTF
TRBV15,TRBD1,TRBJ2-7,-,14,TGTGCCACCAGCAGGGGACAGGGGGACAACGAGCAGTACTTC,CATSRGQGDNEQYF
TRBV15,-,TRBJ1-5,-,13,TGTGCCACCAGCACAGGGGGCAATCAGCCCCAGCATTTT,CATSTGGNQPQHF
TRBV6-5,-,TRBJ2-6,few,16,TGTGCCAGCAGTTATTACCTGCGCTCTGGGGCCAACGTCCTGACTTTC,CASSYYLRSGANVLTF
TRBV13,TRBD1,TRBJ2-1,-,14,TGTGCCAGCAGCTTGACAGGGGGCTACAATGAGCAGTTCTTC,CASSLTGGYNEQFF
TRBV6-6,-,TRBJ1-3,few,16,TGTGCCAGCAGTTTACGGGGGGGAACCTCTGGAAACACCATATATTTT,CASSLRGGTSGNTIYF
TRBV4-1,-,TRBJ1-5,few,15,TGCGCCAGCAGCCAAGAGGACAGAAATTATCAGCCCCAGCATTTT,CASSQEDRNYQPQHF
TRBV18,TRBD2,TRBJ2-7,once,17,TGTGCCAGCTCACCAACTAGCGGGGGCCGTAGCTCCTACGAGCAGTACTTC,CASSPTSGGRSSYEQYF
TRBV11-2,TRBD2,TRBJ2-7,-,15,TGTGCCAGCAGCTTAGTAGCGGGAGACGGCGGCGAGCAGTACTTC,CASSLVAGDGGEQYF
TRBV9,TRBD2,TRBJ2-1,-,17,TGTGCCAGCAGCGCCCTTATGAGCGGGAGCTCCTACAATGAGCAGTTCTTC,CASSALMSGSSYNEQFF
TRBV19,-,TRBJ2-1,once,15,TGTGCCAGTAGTATGACGTCTAGAAGTTACAATGAGCAGTTCTTC,CASSMTSRSYNEQFF
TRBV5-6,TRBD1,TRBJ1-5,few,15,TGTGCCAGCAGCTTGTTCAGGGGGAGTCATCAGCCCCAGCATTTT,CASSLFRGSHQPQHF
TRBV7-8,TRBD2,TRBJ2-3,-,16,TGTGCCAGCAGCTTAAAGGCGGGGGGGATCACAGATACGCAGTATTTT,CASSLKAGGITDTQYF
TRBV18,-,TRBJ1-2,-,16,TGTGCCAGCTCACGAGATTCGACAGGAGTTAACTATGGCTACACCTTC,CASSRDSTGVNYGYTF
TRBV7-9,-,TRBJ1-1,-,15,TGTGCCAGCAGCTTAGGAATGGGCAAGAACACTGAAGCTTTCTTT,CASSLGMGKNTEAFF
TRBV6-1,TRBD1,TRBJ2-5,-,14,TGTGCCAGCAGTGGGACGGACAGGGTAGAGACCCAGTACTTC,CASSGTDRVETQYF
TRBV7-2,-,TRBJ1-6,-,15,TGTGCCAGCAGCTTAAGTGGACAGTTCGGACAACCCCTCCACTTT,CASSLSGQFGQPLHF
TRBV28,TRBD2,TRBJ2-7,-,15,TGTGCCAGCAGTTCCCAGACTAGCGGTTCCTACGAGCAGTACTTC,CASSSQTSGSYEQYF
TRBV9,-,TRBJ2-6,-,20,TGTGCCAGCAGCGTAGGGGTTCTGACTAGTTTTAGCTCTGGGGCCAACGTCCTGACTTTC,CASSVGVLTSFSSGANVLTF
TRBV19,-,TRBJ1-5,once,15,TGTGCCAGTAGTATAGTTTTAATTAGCAATCAGCCCCAGCATTTT,CASSIVLISNQPQHF
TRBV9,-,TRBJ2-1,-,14,TGTGCCAGCAGCGCTGACCCTTCCGGGACTCAGCAGTTCTTC,CASSADPSGTQQFF
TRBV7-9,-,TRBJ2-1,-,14,TGTGCCAGCAGCCCAGGGGGAGGCTACAATGAGCAGTTCTTC,CASSPGGGYNEQFF